This T cell receptor beta chain was recovered during a study of T cells after yellow fever vaccination. The authors made TCR cDNA by 5'RACE template switching, adding a universal primer site and UMIs. TCRdb re-called the 5' RACE reads with MiXCR, one entry per CDR3 protein. The data hold under 300,000 distinct CDR3 sequences, with 10% to 15% observed a single time. V was clipped by 7 bases and J by 0 bases, with 7 bases between them. The CDR3 totals 13 residues. Germline CDR1 and CDR2: ENHRY and SYGVKD. This clonotype was counted a few times. The sample in question was CD4+ T cells sorted from PBMCs, obtained 45 days after the yellow fever booster vaccination. This receptor was taken from a man younger than 40 who received the YFV17D yellow fever vaccine. This chain connects TRBV10-3 to TRBJ1-3; D may be TRBD1 (5 bases). CDR3 nucleotides: TGTGCCATCAAGGGGTCCTCTGGAAACACCATATATTTT. Its protein is CAIKGSSGNTIYF.